This T cell receptor beta chain is drawn from a study of tumor-infiltrating lymphocytes in primary liver carcinoma. TCR beta cDNA was reverse-transcribed from 400 to 500 ng of total RNA. The reaction used a constant-region primer and ProtoScript II reverse transcriptase. Libraries of TCR beta came from three nested multiplex PCR rounds with slightly modified ARM-PCR. Rounds one and two of PCR, each of 10 cycles, were primed with TRBV1-TRBV30 forward primers and a C-beta reverse primer. MiXCR was run by TCRdb on the multiplex PCR reads, yielding one entry per CDR3 protein. The sample holds roughly 80,000 distinct CDR3 sequences; 69% are singletons and the top ten take less than 30%. On this clonotype: This could be a read error, since a much larger clone is one nucleotide away.

The tissue used was unsorted bulk material of 20-30 mg. RNA and DNA were co-extracted from it with the AllPrep DNA/RNA mini kit. This CDR3 region has 14 residues. V shed 0 bases and J shed 4 bases, with 10 bases lying between them. CDR1 is GTSNPN, CDR2 SVGIG, per germline (reference sequence). The TCR originated in a middle-aged man with primary liver carcinoma and hepatitis B virus infection. Sequencing was carried out using tumor-adjacent normal liver tissue. V and J are TRBV30 and TRBJ1-3, with a tentative D call TRBD1 (5 bases). The DNA for the CDR3 is TGTGCCTGGAGTGTATGGGACGTGGGAAACACCATATATTTT. Translation gives CAWSVWDVGNTIYF.